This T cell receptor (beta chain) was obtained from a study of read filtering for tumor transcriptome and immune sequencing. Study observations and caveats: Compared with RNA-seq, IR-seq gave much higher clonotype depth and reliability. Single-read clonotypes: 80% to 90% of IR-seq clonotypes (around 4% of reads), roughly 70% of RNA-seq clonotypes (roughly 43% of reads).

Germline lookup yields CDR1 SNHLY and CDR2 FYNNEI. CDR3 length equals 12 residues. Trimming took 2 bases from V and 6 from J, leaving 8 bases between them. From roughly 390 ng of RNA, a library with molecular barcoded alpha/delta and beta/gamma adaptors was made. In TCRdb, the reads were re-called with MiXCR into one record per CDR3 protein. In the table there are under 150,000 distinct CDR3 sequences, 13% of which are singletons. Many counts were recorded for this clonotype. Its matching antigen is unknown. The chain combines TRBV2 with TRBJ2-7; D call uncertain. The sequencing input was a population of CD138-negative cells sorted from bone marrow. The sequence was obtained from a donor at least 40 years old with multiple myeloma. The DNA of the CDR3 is TGTGCCAGCAGTGAAACGGGCGCCGAGCAGTACTTC. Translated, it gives CASSETGAEQYF. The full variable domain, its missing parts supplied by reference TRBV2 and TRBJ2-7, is EPEVTQTPSHQVTQMGQEVILRCVPISNHLYFYWYRQILGQKVEFLVSFYNNEISEKSEIFDDQFSVERPDGSNFTLKIRSTKLEDSAMYFCASSETGAEQYFGPGTRLTVT.